Reported below is one T cell receptor beta chain. Its cognate antigen is unknown. Regarding treatment: oral pan-JAK inhibitor, 5-10 mg twice daily. RNA was extracted and reverse transcribed into cDNA as the sequencing template. Sequencing was performed with immunoSEQ multiplex PCR; in TCRdb, only in-frame clones are kept and a portion is missing. The repertoire holds 120,000 to 150,000 clones, with around four fifths as singletons. The data stem from a study of CD8+ T cells in alopecia areata. Study information: Affected scalp percentage determined the severity score of treated patients.

The J segment lost 5 bases and the V segment lost 6 bases, leaving 12 bases of the junction unmatched. Germline V gene sequence: CDR1 SQVTM, CDR2 ANQGSEA. The CDR3 length is 15 residues. Points from the study as a whole: Tissue-resident alphabeta T cells belonging to normal skin likewise get sequenced within scalp specimens.

The specimen was CD8+ T cells sorted from blood, collected at week 4, from a patient treated with tofacitinib. The chain employs TRBV29-1 and TRBJ2-7; 11 nucleotides align to TRBD1. The TCR sequence derives from a human donor with alopecia areata. CDR3 nucleotides: TGCAGCGTCTACAAGGGACAGGGGGTTCCCCACGAGCAGTACTTC. This sequence encodes CSVYKGQGVPHEQYF.